The 10 T cell receptor beta chains presented below share a single source sample, sequenced in a study of chemoradiotherapy in HPV16-positive cancers. Measured with immunoSEQ multiplex PCR; TCRdb has only the in-frame clones, and not every one. In the table there are roughly 5,200 clones, 78% of which are singletons. The sequencing used tumor tissue, collected from a patient who underwent chemoradiotherapy. All receptors come from a human donor with HPV-associated anogenital cancer.

This clone was seen just once. The J gene is TRBJ1-1, the V gene TRBV11-2, with 7 bases lining up with TRBD1. The CDR3 length is 12 residues. Trimming cost V 3 bases and J 11 bases; bases outside gene matches: 6. CDR1 and CDR2 (germline): SGHAT, FQNNGV. CDR3 coding DNA: TGTGCCAGCAGCTTCGAGGGGGCGGTCGCTTTCTTT. Its protein product is CASSFEGAVAFF.

The chain couples TRBV7-9 to TRBJ1-5; D is ambiguous. The V gene lost 2 bases and the J gene lost 4 bases, with 6 bases spanning the gap. CDR3 size: 13 residues. Germline-derived CDR1 and CDR2 are SEHNR and FQNEAQ (reference sequence). This chain's CDR3 is CASSLTTNQPQHF. DNA for the CDR3: TGTGCCAGCAGCTTAACCACAAATCAGCCCCAGCATTTT.

This clone was recorded once. The chain is built from TRBV9 and TRBJ1-5, with 8 bases matching TRBD1. Trimming cost V 3 bases and J 6 bases; bases outside gene matches: 5. Germline CDR1 reads SGDLS; CDR2 reads YYNGEE. This CDR3 contains 14 residues. The CDR3 nucleotides are TGTGCCAGCAGCGCATCAGGGGGCGGTCAGCCCCAGCATTTT. Translating gives CASSASGGGQPQHF.

The chain has TRBV7-2 and TRBJ1-1; 7 nucleotides line up with TRBD1. This CDR3 region has 13 residues. The V segment lost 5 bases and the J segment 5 bases; nucleotides outside the gene matches: 5. Germline CDR1 and CDR2: SGHTA and FQGNSA. CDR3 loop: CASSGQGGTEAFF. CDR3 DNA: TGTGCCAGCAGCGGGCAGGGGGGAACTGAAGCTTTCTTT.

This clone was seen a single time. The V call is TRBV5-1, the J call TRBJ2-7; TRBD1 is a possible D gene (6 bases). Germline CDR1 and CDR2: SGHRS and YFSETQ. The ends were cut back, 4 bases at V and 0 bases at J, with 23 bases in the middle. The CDR3 contains 18 residues. The CDR3 is CASSPYPMTGRSSYEQYF. The DNA of the CDR3 is TGCGCCAGCAGCCCGTACCCGATGACAGGTAGGAGCTCCTACGAGCAGTACTTC.

CDR3 DNA sequence: TGTGCCAGCAGTGTCTCAGGGTTGGATGGCTACACCTTC. Translating gives CASSVSGLDGYTF. The V call is TRBV25-1, the J call TRBJ1-2; tentatively, D is TRBD1 (5 bases). V was trimmed by 4 bases and J by 6 bases, leaving 12 bases between them. Germline lookup yields CDR1 MGHDK and CDR2 SYGVNS. The length of the CDR3 is 13 residues.

V and J are TRBV19 and TRBJ2-7, with 7 nucleotides matching TRBD1. The V gene's germline CDR1 is LNHDA and CDR2 SQIVND (reference sequence). CDR3 length: 14 amino acids. V lost 3 bases and J lost 3; bases outside the gene matches: 5. CDR3 sequence (DNA): TGTGCCAGTAGTATCAGACAGGGTTTCTACGAGCAGTACTTC. This sequence encodes CASSIRQGFYEQYF.

The chain joins TRBV5-6 to TRBJ2-1; 10 positions match TRBD2. The CDR3 length is 18 residues. V shed 2 bases, J shed 6 bases, and the junction held 14 bases outside the gene matches. CDR1 SGHDT and CDR2 YYEEEE come from the germline V gene. CDR3 protein: CASSFLLAGGTTLNEQFF. CDR3 nucleotide sequence: TGTGCCAGCAGCTTCTTATTAGCGGGGGGCACAACTCTCAATGAGCAGTTCTTC.

This clone came up a few times. The chain uses TRBV10-3 and TRBJ1-2; D is unclear. CDR3 length: 15 amino acids. Trimming cost V 6 bases and J 9 bases, with 23 bases left between them. The germline gives CDR1 ENHRY, CDR2 SYGVKD. The chain's CDR3 is CAIRDADQNPMSYTF. DNA for the CDR3: TGTGCCATCAGAGACGCGGACCAGAACCCTATGAGCTACACCTTC.

V gene TRBV5-4 combines with J gene TRBJ2-5, with 13 positions matching TRBD2. From germline, CDR1 is SGHNT and CDR2 YYREEE (reference sequence). V was clipped by 2 bases and J by 5 bases; unmatched bases: 6. The CDR3 runs 16 residues. CDR3 region: CASSFGLAGVGETQYF. As DNA, the CDR3 is TGTGCCAGCAGCTTCGGACTAGCGGGGGTAGGCGAGACCCAGTACTTC.